The 14 T cell receptor beta chains given below trace back to one sample, sequenced in a study of CD8+ T cells in alopecia areata. Treatment reported: oral pan-JAK inhibitor, 5-10 mg twice daily. RNA extraction and reverse transcription yielded cDNA as sequencing template. Assay: immunoSEQ multiplex PCR; the TCRdb copy retains only in-frame clones and omits some. This sample yields a few hundred thousand clones, of which roughly two fifths are seen a single time; almost 0.5% belongs to the top ten. The material was CD4+ T cells sorted from blood, obtained at approximately week 30, from a patient treated with tofacitinib. Receptor source: a human donor with alopecia areata.

The V gene is TRBV6-6, the J gene TRBJ2-3; D gene uncertain. Trimming took 7 bases from V and 5 from J, leaving 13 bases between them. The CDR3 runs 13 residues. The germline CDR1 and CDR2 sequences are MNHNY and SVGAGI (reference sequence). The CDR3 protein is CASTQPWVDTQYF. In nucleotides, the CDR3 is TGTGCCAGCACCCAACCCTGGGTAGATACGCAGTATTTT.

This chain joins TRBV2 and TRBJ2-3; D call uncertain. The CDR3 loop spans 12 amino acids. CDR1 and CDR2 (germline): SNHLY, FYNNEI. The germline V and J ends were trimmed by 11 bases and 0 bases, with 9 bases remaining between them. The DNA of the CDR3 is TGTGCCGCGAGCCCAAGCACAGATACGCAGTATTTT. The encoded protein is CAASPSTDTQYF.

This clone appeared a few times. Other DNA sequences in the same sample also yield this CDR3. The chain combines TRBV29-1 with TRBJ1-5; the D gene is possibly TRBD1 (5 bases). Trimming took 5 bases from V and 2 from J, leaving 7 bases between them. The CDR3 contains 12 residues. The germline V gene encodes CDR1 SQVTM and CDR2 ANQGSEA. CDR3 sequence (DNA): TGCAGCGTTCAACAGGGCAATCAGCCCCAGCATTTT. It codes for CSVQQGNQPQHF.

This clone was recorded a few times. The chain couples TRBV7-9 to TRBJ1-6; possibly TRBD1 for D (5 bases). Germline V lookup: CDR1 SEHNR, CDR2 FQNEAQ (reference sequence). CDR3 size: 14 residues. The germline V and J ends were trimmed by 2 bases and 7 bases, with 9 bases remaining between them. CDR3 in DNA: TGTGCCAGCAGCTTACCCAGGGTGAATTCACCCCTCCACTTT. Protein product: CASSLPRVNSPLHF.

The chain employs TRBV7-9 and TRBJ2-7, with unresolved D. This CDR3 has 14 amino acids. Germline V CDR1 and CDR2: SEHNR, FQNEAQ (reference sequence). Trimming removed 0 bases at V and 3 bases at J, with 9 bases between. CDR3 amino acids: CASSLADGRYEQYF. The CDR3 coding sequence is TGTGCCAGCAGCTTAGCCGACGGACGCTACGAGCAGTACTTC.

V gene TRBV6-5 combines with J gene TRBJ2-7; a weak D match, TRBD1 (5 bases). Germline V gene sequence: CDR1 MNHEY, CDR2 SVGAGI. V shed 5 bases and J shed 4 bases, with 15 bases lying between them. The CDR3 is 14 residues long. This CDR3 is CASSKQVGLYEQYF. The CDR3 DNA is TGTGCCAGCAGTAAACAGGTGGGGTTGTACGAGCAGTACTTC.

The chain uses TRBV4-2 and TRBJ1-2; 10 bases are a match to TRBD1. After removal of 3 bases from V and 5 bases from J, the junction contained 9 bases not matched to a gene. The length of the CDR3 is 16 residues. Germline V gene data show CDR1 as LGHNA and CDR2 as YNFKEQ. CDR3 region: CASSQGGTGDRYGYTF. CDR3 DNA sequence: TGTGCCAGCAGCCAGGGGGGGACAGGGGACAGATATGGCTACACCTTC.

The V gene is TRBV6-5, the J gene TRBJ2-7, with 8 bases lining up with TRBD1. V trimming: 6 bases; J trimming: 3 bases; junction bases outside the gene matches: 10. Germline V lookup: CDR1 MNHEY, CDR2 SVGAGI. This CDR3 region has 15 residues. CDR3 amino acids: CASRTDRTGNYEQYF. In DNA, the CDR3 is TGTGCCAGCAGAACAGACCGGACAGGGAACTACGAGCAGTACTTC.

The chain carries TRBV9 and TRBJ2-2, with D perhaps TRBD1 (6 bases). V lost 4 bases to trimming and J lost 5 bases, with 15 bases between them. The CDR3 spans 15 residues. Germline V gene data show CDR1 as SGDLS and CDR2 as YYNGEE. CDR3 sequence reads: CASSPLGHGTGELFF. The CDR3 coding sequence is TGTGCCAGCAGCCCCCTGGGACACGGAACCGGGGAGCTGTTTTTT.

The chain has TRBV9 and TRBJ1-3; no clear D gene. The CDR3 runs 14 residues. V gave up 4 bases and J gave up 0 bases, with 8 bases separating them. Per germline, CDR1 SGDLS and CDR2 YYNGEE. The CDR3 reads CASSPRTSGNTIYF. Written as DNA, the CDR3 is TGTGCCAGCAGCCCTCGCACCTCTGGAAACACCATATATTTT.

V and J are TRBV30 and TRBJ1-1; D gene uncertain. V dropped 0 bases and J dropped 3 bases, with 8 bases sitting between them. CDR1 GTSNPN and CDR2 SVGIG come from the germline V gene (reference sequence). The CDR3 spans 13 residues. The CDR3, as DNA: TGTGCCTGGAGTGTTGACACCGACACTGAAGCTTTCTTT. It codes for CAWSVDTDTEAFF. The variable domain in full, with the rest retrieved from reference TRBV30 and TRBJ1-1, is SQTIHQWPATLVQPVGSPLSLECTVEGTSNPNLYWYRQAAGRGLQLLFYSVGIGQISSEVPQNLSASRPQDRQFILSSKKLLLSDSGFYLCAWSVDTDTEAFFGQGTRLTVV.

The chain couples TRBV9 to TRBJ2-2; perhaps TRBD1 as D (6 bases). V dropped 6 bases and J dropped 2 bases, with 11 bases sitting between them. This CDR3 is built from 14 residues. Germline V gives CDR1 SGDLS, CDR2 YYNGEE. For the CDR3, the DNA is TGTGCCAGCAACAAGGGACAAAACACCGGGGAGCTGTTTTTT. Amino acids: CASNKGQNTGELFF.

This clone was observed a few times. The V gene is TRBV4-2, the J gene TRBJ2-1, with 8 bases identical to TRBD2. With 4 bases clipped from V and 6 bases from J, the junction kept 8 bases outside the gene matches. The germline V gene has CDR1 LGHNA and CDR2 YNFKEQ. There are 15 residues in the CDR3. The CDR3 sequence is CASSPWERGTNEQFF. The CDR3 bases are TGTGCCAGCAGCCCCTGGGAGCGGGGGACCAATGAGCAGTTCTTC.

The chain joins TRBV30 to TRBJ1-1, with D possibly matching TRBD1 (5 bases). Germline values: CDR1 GTSNPN, CDR2 SVGIG (reference sequence). V gave up 2 bases and J gave up 0 bases, with 16 bases separating them. This CDR3 has 16 amino acids. As DNA, the CDR3 is TGTGCCTGGAGTCCTGGGGGAGGGCTCATGAACACTGAAGCTTTCTTT. Translation: CAWSPGGGLMNTEAFF.